Each of the 32 T cell receptor beta chains below was sequenced from the same sample in a study of blood T cell repertoires in COVID-19. TCRdb's copy holds only in-frame clones and misses some; the assay was immunoSEQ multiplex PCR. Altogether some 150,000 clones are present, around 80% being singletons, with the ten largest covering approximately 5%. The sequenced sample consisted of peripheral blood. The receptors were gathered from a woman between 50 and 59 years old with acute or convalescent COVID-19.

The chain links TRBV13 to TRBJ2-1, with a tentative D call TRBD1 (5 bases). This CDR3 spans 15 amino acids. V was clipped by 0 bases and J by 8 bases, with 14 bases between them. The germline V gene has CDR1 PRHDT and CDR2 FYEKMQ (reference sequence). CDR3 amino acids: CASSLGRQGGDEQFF. CDR3 nucleotides: TGTGCCAGCAGCTTAGGTCGGCAGGGTGGCGATGAGCAGTTCTTC.

The chain uses TRBV5-8 and TRBJ2-7; D is perhaps TRBD1 (5 bases). The CDR3 contains 12 residues. Trimming shortened V by 5 bases and J by 4 bases, and 10 bases separated the two germline ends. The germline V gene encodes CDR1 SGHTS and CDR2 YDEGEE. As DNA, the CDR3 is TGTGCCAGCAGTTCCCAGGGATACGAGCAGTACTTC. Amino acids: CASSSQGYEQYF.

The chain uses TRBV7-6 and TRBJ2-1; 7 bases match TRBD1. The J segment lost 1 base and the V segment lost 2 bases, leaving 17 bases of the junction unmatched. Germline CDR1 is SGHVS and CDR2 is FNYEAQ. The CDR3 consists of 20 residues. CDR3 nucleotides: TGTGCCAGCAGCTTAACCCCGGGACAGTCCGCCGGGGAATCCTACAATGAGCAGTTCTTC. Its translation: CASSLTPGQSAGESYNEQFF.

The chain uses TRBV11-1 and TRBJ2-7, with TRBD1 matching 7 bases. Looked up from germline, CDR1 is SGHAT and CDR2 is FQDESV (reference sequence). The CDR3 sequence is 15 residues long. Trimming took 2 bases from V and 2 from J; bases not matched to a gene: 6. This CDR3 is CASSLNQGDTYEQYF. The CDR3 coding sequence is TGTGCCAGCAGCTTAAATCAGGGGGACACCTACGAGCAGTACTTC.

This chain connects TRBV7-3 to TRBJ2-5, with TRBD2 as a possible D gene (6 bases). Germline V gives CDR1 SGHTA, CDR2 FQGTGA. CDR3 length: 14 amino acids. V dropped 5 bases and J dropped 5 bases, with 15 bases sitting between them. This CDR3 reads CASSQTGAGETQYF. The CDR3 DNA sequence: TGTGCCAGCAGCCAGACGGGTGCGGGGGAGACCCAGTACTTC.

This rearrangement joins TRBV7-2 to TRBJ1-2; unclear D gene. The germline gives CDR1 SGHTA, CDR2 FQGNSA. The CDR3 runs 15 residues. V lost 2 bases to trimming and J lost 8 bases, with 18 bases between them. This chain's CDR3 is CASSLLLGSGRGYTF. The CDR3 DNA sequence: TGTGCCAGCAGCTTACTTCTGGGATCTGGGAGGGGCTACACCTTC.

The rearrangement uses TRBV5-1 and TRBJ2-5; TRBD1 is a possible D gene (6 bases). This CDR3 region has 16 residues. The germline V gene has CDR1 SGHRS and CDR2 YFSETQ. V lost 1 base and J lost 1, with 14 bases in between. The CDR3, as DNA: TGCGCCAGCAGCTTGAAGACACAGGGCTTCCAAGAGACCCAGTACTTC. Translation gives CASSLKTQGFQETQYF.

This chain uses TRBV28 with TRBJ2-7; 11 positions match TRBD2. The CDR3 totals 15 residues. V trimming: 5 bases; J trimming: 3 bases; junction bases outside the gene matches: 6. Germline lookup yields CDR1 MDHEN and CDR2 SYDVKM. CDR3 sequence reads: CASSNSGGAFYEQYF. CDR3 nucleotide sequence: TGTGCCAGCAGTAATAGCGGGGGGGCTTTCTACGAGCAGTACTTC.

The chain combines TRBV7-9 with TRBJ2-5; D uncertain. Trimming took off 1 base at V and 1 base at J, with 10 bases between the two ends. Germline CDR1 is SEHNR and CDR2 is FQNEAQ (reference sequence). This CDR3 region has 15 residues. CDR3 in DNA: TGTGCCAGCAGCTTAGTGGCCAGTTTCCAAGAGACCCAGTACTTC. Translation: CASSLVASFQETQYF.

This clone came up once. This chain uses TRBV25-1 with TRBJ2-1, with D perhaps TRBD2 (5 bases). Germline loops: CDR1 MGHDK, CDR2 SYGVNS. The ends were cut back, 4 bases at V and 3 bases at J, with 13 bases in the middle. The CDR3 length is 15 residues. The DNA for the CDR3 is TGTGCCAGCAGTGTCGGGGTGGGCAGCTACAATGAGCAGTTCTTC. It specifies CASSVGVGSYNEQFF.

The chain combines TRBV20-1 with TRBJ2-1; D is perhaps TRBD1 (5 bases). Germline CDR1 reads DFQATT; CDR2 reads SNEGSKA (reference sequence). The CDR3 is 11 amino acids. V was trimmed by 6 bases and J by 8 bases, leaving 11 bases between them. This CDR3 reads CSAEARDEQFF. CDR3 coding DNA: TGCAGTGCCGAAGCCAGGGATGAGCAGTTCTTC.

The gene calls are TRBV6-6 and TRBJ1-1, with unresolved D. The germline V gene has CDR1 MNHNY and CDR2 SVGAGI (reference sequence). The CDR3 extends over 14 amino acids. With 2 bases removed from V and 0 bases from J, the gap between germline ends came to 7 bases. The CDR3 is CASSYEGLNTEAFF. The CDR3 DNA sequence: TGTGCCAGCAGTTACGAGGGCCTGAACACTGAAGCTTTCTTT.

This clone was observed a single time. This sequence joins TRBV27 and TRBJ1-4; 7 bases line up with TRBD1. This CDR3 region has 16 residues. Germline V gene lookup returns CDR1 MNHEY and CDR2 SMNVEV (reference sequence). V lost 5 bases to trimming and J lost 4 bases; unmatched junction nucleotides: 10. CDR3 loop: CASSPYPGQSNEKLFF. The CDR3 DNA reads TGTGCCAGCAGTCCATATCCGGGACAGAGTAATGAAAAACTGTTTTTT.

The chain uses TRBV4-2 and TRBJ1-5; unclear D gene. This CDR3 has 16 residues. The V end was cut by 0 bases, the J end by 1 base, with 10 bases between. Per germline, CDR1 LGHNA and CDR2 YNFKEQ. The CDR3 region is CASSQDRYSSNQPQHF. CDR3 sequence (DNA): TGTGCCAGCAGCCAAGATAGGTACAGCAGCAATCAGCCCCAGCATTTT.

The rearrangement uses TRBV5-1 and TRBJ2-5; D is possibly TRBD1 (6 bases). Germline V gene sequence: CDR1 SGHRS, CDR2 YFSETQ. The germline V and J ends were trimmed by 4 bases and 5 bases, with 21 bases remaining between them. The CDR3 is 16 amino acids. CDR3: CASSRKVHRDIETQYF. CDR3 sequence (DNA): TGCGCCAGCAGCCGAAAGGTTCACAGGGATATTGAGACCCAGTACTTC.

The V gene is TRBV4-2, the J gene TRBJ1-2; D is unclear. There are 17 residues in the CDR3. Trimming pared 0 bases from V and 5 bases from J, leaving 19 bases between. Germline V gives CDR1 LGHNA, CDR2 YNFKEQ. Here the CDR3 reads CASSQDKIGQTAYGYTF. CDR3 coding DNA: TGTGCCAGCAGCCAAGATAAGATTGGGCAGACGGCATATGGCTACACCTTC.

The chain uses TRBV11-1 and TRBJ2-7; no clear D. V was trimmed by 9 bases and J by 1 base, leaving 16 bases between them. The germline V gene encodes CDR1 SGHAT and CDR2 FQDESV (reference sequence). This CDR3 spans 14 amino acids. CDR3 nucleotide sequence: TGTGCCAGTCGGTGGAGCGCTGATTCCTACGAGCAGTACTTC. Translation gives CASRWSADSYEQYF.

This sequence joins TRBV4-2 and TRBJ1-1, with D possibly being TRBD1 (6 bases). This CDR3 region has 16 residues. V lost 1 base and J 6 bases, leaving 18 bases between the germline ends. CDR1 and CDR2 from the germline V gene are LGHNA and YNFKEQ. CDR3 loop: CASSQGGDTLRAEAFF. Written as DNA, the CDR3 is TGTGCCAGCAGCCAAGGAGGGGACACTCTTCGGGCTGAAGCTTTCTTT.

The J gene is TRBJ2-3, the V gene TRBV6-2 or TRBV6-3; 8 nucleotides align to TRBD2. There are 13 residues in the CDR3. CDR1 is MNHEY and CDR2 is SVGEGT in the germline V gene. Trimming removed 6 bases from V and 4 bases from J; junction bases left unmatched: 3. CDR3 amino acids: CASSGGASDTQYF. In DNA form, the CDR3 reads TGTGCCAGCAGCGGGGGGGCCTCAGATACGCAGTATTTT.

This clone was detected a few times. This chain links TRBV3-1 (or the pseudogene TRBV3-2) with TRBJ1-5; D is uncertain. This CDR3 has 13 amino acids. Germline V gene lookup returns CDR1 LGHDT and CDR2 YNNKEL (reference sequence). Trimming shortened V by 4 bases and J by 8 bases, and 12 bases separated the two germline ends. The CDR3 sequence: CASSRGGWEPQHF. CDR3 coding DNA: TGTGCCAGCAGCCGAGGTGGATGGGAGCCCCAGCATTTT.

This rearrangement joins TRBV30 to TRBJ1-1, with TRBD1 as a possible D gene (5 bases). The V and J ends lost 4 bases and 2 bases respectively, with 11 bases between them. The CDR3 length is 13 residues. The germline V gene has CDR1 GTSNPN and CDR2 SVGIG (reference sequence). The CDR3 DNA follows: TGTGCCTGGAATCCCCAGGGTAACACTGAAGCTTTCTTT. It yields the protein CAWNPQGNTEAFF.

The J gene is TRBJ1-1, the V gene TRBV6-5, with TRBD1 matching 11 bases. The CDR3 contains 14 residues. In germline, CDR1 is MNHEY, CDR2 SVGAGI. Germline trimming cut 8 bases from V and 4 bases from J; bases unmatched to any gene: 6. The CDR3 nucleotides are TGTGCCAGCGGGACAGGGGGAGAGAGCACTGAAGCTTTCTTT. This sequence encodes CASGTGGESTEAFF.

The chain combines TRBV29-1 with TRBJ2-2; D perhaps matches TRBD1 (6 bases). Deletions cut 5 bases from V and 7 bases from J, with 17 bases between. This CDR3 spans 14 amino acids. Germline values: CDR1 SQVTM, CDR2 ANQGSEA. CDR3 DNA: TGCAGCGTTCCACAATTGCTAGGGGGCGGGGAGCTGTTTTTT. Amino acids: CSVPQLLGGGELFF.

This clone was counted once. The J gene is TRBJ2-7, the V gene TRBV5-6; tentative D call: TRBD1 (5 bases). The V and J ends lost 4 bases and 3 bases respectively, with 17 bases between them. Germline CDR1 and CDR2: SGHDT and YYEEEE. The CDR3 length is 15 residues. As DNA, the CDR3 is TGTGCCAGCAGCGGAGACAGTACCGCTTACTACGAGCAGTACTTC. This gives the protein CASSGDSTAYYEQYF.

V gene TRBV12-3 or TRBV12-4 combines with J gene TRBJ1-1, with a tentative D call TRBD1 (6 bases). CDR3 length: 13 residues. Trimming took 5 bases from V and 0 from J, leaving 7 bases between them. Here the CDR3 reads CASSGQLNTEAFF. CDR3 DNA: TGTGCCAGCAGTGGACAGTTGAACACTGAAGCTTTCTTT.

The CDR3 DNA is TGTGCCAGCAGTGCAGGGTTCTATAATTCACCCCTCCACTTT. It encodes CASSAGFYNSPLHF. The J gene is TRBJ1-6, the V gene TRBV27, with D perhaps TRBD1 (5 bases). The V gene lost 5 bases and the J gene lost 3 bases, with 8 bases spanning the gap. The germline V gene has CDR1 MNHEY and CDR2 SMNVEV (reference sequence). The CDR3 runs 14 residues.

The V call is TRBV24-1, the J call TRBJ1-4, with 7 positions matching TRBD1. Looked up from germline, CDR1 is KGHDR and CDR2 is SFDVKD. The CDR3 extends over 13 amino acids. V lost 9 bases and J lost 7; bases outside the gene matches: 7. CDR3 DNA: TGTGCCACCTCGAGGACAGGCAGTGAAAAACTGTTTTTT. This codes for CATSRTGSEKLFF.

This rearrangement joins TRBV28 to TRBJ1-6; 7 bases are shared with TRBD1. The CDR3 loop spans 14 amino acids. J was trimmed by 6 bases and V by 6 bases; bases with no gene match: 5. Germline CDR1 reads MDHEN; CDR2 reads SYDVKM. The CDR3 sequence: CASRSRDSNSPLHF. DNA for the CDR3: TGTGCCAGCAGAAGCCGGGACAGTAATTCACCCCTCCACTTT. The complete variable domain, with remaining parts taken from reference TRBV28 and TRBJ1-6, reads DVKVTQSSRYLVKRTGEKVFLECVQDMDHENMFWYRQDPGLGLRLIYFSYDVKMKEKGDIPEGYSVSREKKERFSLILESASTNQTSMYLCASRSRDSNSPLHFGNGTRLTVT.

This clone was counted ten times or more. The chain carries TRBV4-3 and TRBJ1-6, with TRBD1 as a possible D gene (5 bases). With 3 bases removed from V and 5 bases from J, the gap between germline ends came to 14 bases. The CDR3 sequence is 16 residues long. Germline loops: CDR1 LGHNA, CDR2 YSLEER. This CDR3 reads CASSHDRRRDNSPLHF. The CDR3 bases are TGCGCCAGCAGCCACGACAGACGCCGAGATAATTCACCCCTCCACTTT.

The genes are TRBV27 and TRBJ1-2; the D is unclear. The CDR3 runs to 15 residues. Germline CDR1 is MNHEY and CDR2 is SMNVEV (reference sequence). V was shortened by 3 bases and J by 4 bases, with 15 bases between the two germline ends. CDR3: CASSFGVRGSYGYTF. CDR3 coding DNA: TGTGCCAGCAGTTTTGGGGTGCGGGGAAGCTATGGCTACACCTTC.

The count of this clone is one. This rearrangement joins TRBV3-1 (or the pseudogene TRBV3-2) to TRBJ2-1; 9 nucleotides align to TRBD2. CDR3 length equals 16 residues. Unmatched junction bases numbered 2, after V lost 0 bases and J lost 2 bases. Germline V gene lookup returns CDR1 LGHDT and CDR2 YNNKEL (reference sequence). CDR3 DNA sequence: TGTGCCAGCAGCCAAGACGGACTAGCGCCCTACAATGAGCAGTTCTTC. It yields the protein CASSQDGLAPYNEQFF.

The rearrangement joins TRBV6-1 to TRBJ2-7; possible D gene TRBD1, 5 bases. The CDR3 contains 14 residues. The germline gives CDR1 MNHNS, CDR2 SASEGT. With 2 bases removed from V and 1 base from J, the gap between germline ends came to 9 bases. CDR3 sequence: CASSELDSSYEQYF. The DNA of the CDR3 is TGTGCCAGCAGTGAACTAGACAGTTCCTACGAGCAGTACTTC.